This entry features one T cell receptor beta chain sequence. The target antigen is unknown. These data originate in a study of T cells expressing NK-cell markers. Overall study context: Researchers got TCR beta repertoires out of sorted CD3+CD56+NKG2C+, CD3+CD56+NKG2C- and CD3+CD56-NKG2C+ T cells.

Overall study findings and caveats: Four of the donors also had these clonotypes leading their CD3+CD56-NKG2C+ fraction.

TCRdb re-called the 5' RACE reads, yielding one record per CDR3 amino acid sequence without DNA. The sample has about 390,000 distinct CDR3 sequences; the top ten hold around 10%. CDR1 and CDR2 from the germline V gene are ENHRY and SYGVKD. CDR3 length: 16 amino acids. The sequence came from a woman between 50 and 59 years old in good health. Sequences were obtained from blood T cells: a sorted CD56 or NKG2C T cell subset, CD4+ or CD8+ T cells, or bulk PBMC T cells (not recorded which). This chain links TRBV10-3 with TRBJ2-1; the D gene TCRdb calls, TRBD1, cannot be checked with no DNA. The chain's CDR3 is CAISESNLGAYNEQFF.